This TCR beta chain was obtained from a study of cytomegalovirus exposure and HLA in healthy donors. PCR amplification relied on 60 Vbeta primers (plus 13 Jbeta primers). Generated by immunoSEQ multiplex PCR, the TCRdb table keeps only in-frame clones and is missing some. The repertoire holds under 200,000 clones, 84% seen once, with roughly 1% in the top ten. With 5 bases removed from V and 6 bases from J, the gap between germline ends came to 11 bases. In germline, CDR1 is SGHRS, CDR2 YFSETQ. The CDR3 sequence is 13 residues long. The sample taken for sequencing was PBMCs. The sequence came from a man aged 25-45 years in good health and CMV-seronegative. The rearrangement uses TRBV5-1 and TRBJ2-2, with a tentative D call TRBD2 (5 bases). CDR3 DNA sequence: TGCGCCAGCAGTCGGGAACTAGCCGGGGAGCTGTTTTTT. It specifies CASSRELAGELFF.